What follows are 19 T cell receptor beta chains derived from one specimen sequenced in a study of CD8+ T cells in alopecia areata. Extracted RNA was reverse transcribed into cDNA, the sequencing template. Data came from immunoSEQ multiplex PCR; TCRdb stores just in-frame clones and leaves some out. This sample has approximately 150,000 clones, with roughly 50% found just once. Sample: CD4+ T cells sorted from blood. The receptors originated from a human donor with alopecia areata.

DNA for the CDR3: TGCAGCGCGTCCAATCGGTATAACGATGAGCAGTTCTTC. Translating it yields CSASNRYNDEQFF. The V and J genes are TRBV29-1 and TRBJ2-1; no clear D gene. Deletions cut 7 bases from V and 8 bases from J, with 18 bases between. Germline CDR1 SQVTM, CDR2 ANQGSEA. The length of the CDR3 is 13 residues.

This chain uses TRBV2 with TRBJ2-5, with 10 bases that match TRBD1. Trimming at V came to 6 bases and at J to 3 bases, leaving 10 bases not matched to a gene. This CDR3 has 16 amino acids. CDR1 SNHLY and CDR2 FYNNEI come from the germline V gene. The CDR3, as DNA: TGTGCCAGCAGCGTCATGGGACAGGGGTTGAAAGAGACCCAGTACTTC. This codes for CASSVMGQGLKETQYF.

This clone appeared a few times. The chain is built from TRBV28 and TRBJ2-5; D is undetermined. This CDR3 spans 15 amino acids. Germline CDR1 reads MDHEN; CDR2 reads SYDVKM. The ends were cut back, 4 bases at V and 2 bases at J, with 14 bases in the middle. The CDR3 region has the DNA TGTGCCAGCAGTTCCCTATTTAGGAAACAAGAGACCCAGTACTTC. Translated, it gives CASSSLFRKQETQYF. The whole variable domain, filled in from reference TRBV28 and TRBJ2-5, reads DVKVTQSSRYLVKRTGEKVFLECVQDMDHENMFWYRQDPGLGLRLIYFSYDVKMKEKGDIPEGYSVSREKKERFSLILESASTNQTSMYLCASSSLFRKQETQYFGPGTRLLVL.

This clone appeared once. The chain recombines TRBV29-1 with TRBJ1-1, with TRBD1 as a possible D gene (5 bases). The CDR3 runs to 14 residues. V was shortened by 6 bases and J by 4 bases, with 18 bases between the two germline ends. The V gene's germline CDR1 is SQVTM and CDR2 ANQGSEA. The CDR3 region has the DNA TGCAGCGTCGTGGGGGTCCCCAGAGGCACTGAAGCTTTCTTT. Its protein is CSVVGVPRGTEAFF.

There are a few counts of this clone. DNA for the CDR3: TGTGCCAGCAGTTACTCGGGACTAGACACAGATACGCAGTATTTT. This encodes CASSYSGLDTDTQYF. This chain links TRBV6-5 with TRBJ2-3; 8 nucleotides match TRBD2. CDR1 is MNHEY and CDR2 is SVGAGI in the germline V gene. The CDR3 covers 15 residues. With V trimmed by 0 bases and J by 2 bases, 1 base remained unmatched.

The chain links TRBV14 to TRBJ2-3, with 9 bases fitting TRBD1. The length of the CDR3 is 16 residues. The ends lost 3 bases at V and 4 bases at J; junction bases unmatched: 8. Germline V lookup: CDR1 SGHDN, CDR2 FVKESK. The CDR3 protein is CASSQRYRGRPDTQYF. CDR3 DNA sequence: TGTGCCAGCAGCCAGCGATACAGGGGGCGCCCAGATACGCAGTATTTT.

The CDR3 here is CASSPVGRSLSVSVYTF. CDR3 nucleotide sequence: TGTGCCAGCAGCCCCGTTGGACGGTCTTTAAGCGTCTCGGTCTACACCTTC. This sequence joins TRBV28 and TRBJ1-2; D uncertain. CDR3 length equals 17 residues. Germline-derived CDR1 and CDR2 are MDHEN and SYDVKM. The germline V and J ends were trimmed by 6 bases and 10 bases, with 30 bases remaining between them.

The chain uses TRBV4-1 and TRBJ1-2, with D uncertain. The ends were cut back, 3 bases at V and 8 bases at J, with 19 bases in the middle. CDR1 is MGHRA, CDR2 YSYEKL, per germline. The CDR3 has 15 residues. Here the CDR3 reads CASSQTASGVWGYTF. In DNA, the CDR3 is TGCGCCAGCAGCCAGACCGCATCGGGTGTATGGGGCTACACCTTC.

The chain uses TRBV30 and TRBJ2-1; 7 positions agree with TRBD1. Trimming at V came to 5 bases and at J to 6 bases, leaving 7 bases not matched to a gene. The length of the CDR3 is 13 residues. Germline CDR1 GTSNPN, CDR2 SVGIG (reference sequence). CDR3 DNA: TGTGCCTGGTCCCGGGACAGACCCAATGAGCAGTTCTTC. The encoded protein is CAWSRDRPNEQFF.

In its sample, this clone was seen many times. CDR3 in amino acids: CASITGWKGGTQYF. CDR3 bases: TGCGCCAGCATTACGGGCTGGAAGGGGGGGACCCAGTACTTC. The chain uses TRBV23-1 and TRBJ2-5, with D perhaps TRBD1 or TRBD2 (6 bases each). TRBV23-1 is an open reading frame whose function is uncertain. The CDR3 sequence is 14 residues long. The V gene lost 7 bases and the J gene lost 7 bases, with 19 bases spanning the gap.

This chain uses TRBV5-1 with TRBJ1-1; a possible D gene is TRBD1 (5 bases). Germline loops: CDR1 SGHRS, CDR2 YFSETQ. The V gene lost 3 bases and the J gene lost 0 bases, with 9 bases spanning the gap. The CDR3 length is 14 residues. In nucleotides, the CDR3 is TGCGCCAGCAGCTCGGGACTCCTGAACACTGAAGCTTTCTTT. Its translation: CASSSGLLNTEAFF.

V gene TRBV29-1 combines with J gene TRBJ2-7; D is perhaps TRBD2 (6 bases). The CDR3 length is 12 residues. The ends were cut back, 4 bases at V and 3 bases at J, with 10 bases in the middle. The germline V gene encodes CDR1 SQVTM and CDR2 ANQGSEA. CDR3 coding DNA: TGCAGCGTTGTCCGGGGGAACTACGAGCAGTACTTC. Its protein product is CSVVRGNYEQYF.

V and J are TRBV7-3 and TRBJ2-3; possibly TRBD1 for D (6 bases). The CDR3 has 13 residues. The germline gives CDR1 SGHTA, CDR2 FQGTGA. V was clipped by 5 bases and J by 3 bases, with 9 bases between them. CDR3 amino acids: CASSQQGTDTQYF. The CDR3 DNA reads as TGTGCCAGCAGCCAACAGGGTACAGATACGCAGTATTTT.

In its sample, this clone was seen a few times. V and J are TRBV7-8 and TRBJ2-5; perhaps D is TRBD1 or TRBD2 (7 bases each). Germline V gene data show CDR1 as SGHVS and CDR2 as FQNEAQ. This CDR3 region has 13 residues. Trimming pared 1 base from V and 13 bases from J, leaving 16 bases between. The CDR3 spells CASSLDRQGGRYF. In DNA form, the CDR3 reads TGTGCCAGCAGCTTAGACCGACAGGGAGGGCGGTACTTC.

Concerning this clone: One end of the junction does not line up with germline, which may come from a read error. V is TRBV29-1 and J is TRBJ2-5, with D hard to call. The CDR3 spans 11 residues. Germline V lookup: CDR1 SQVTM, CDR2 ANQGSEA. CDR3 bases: TGCAGCATTGAGAGAGTGGAGACCCAGTACTTC. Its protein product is CSIERVETQYF.

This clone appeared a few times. CDR3 coding DNA: TGTGCCAGCCTCCAGGGAGGGGTGTATGGCTACACCTTC. Translated, it gives CASLQGGVYGYTF. V and J are TRBV19 and TRBJ1-2; D possibly corresponds to TRBD1 (5 bases). Germline loops: CDR1 LNHDA, CDR2 SQIVND (reference sequence). The CDR3 contains 13 residues. Trimming removed 9 bases from V and 5 bases from J, with 16 bases in between.

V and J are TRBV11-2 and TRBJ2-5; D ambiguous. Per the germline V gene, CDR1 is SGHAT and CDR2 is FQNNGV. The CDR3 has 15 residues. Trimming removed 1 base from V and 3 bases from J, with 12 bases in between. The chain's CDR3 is CASSLGRRREETQYF. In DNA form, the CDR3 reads TGTGCCAGCAGCTTAGGGCGGCGTCGGGAAGAGACCCAGTACTTC.

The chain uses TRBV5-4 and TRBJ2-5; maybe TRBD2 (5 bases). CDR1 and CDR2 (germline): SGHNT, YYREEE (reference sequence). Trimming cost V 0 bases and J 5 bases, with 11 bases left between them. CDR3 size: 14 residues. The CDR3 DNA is TGTGCCAGCAGCTTGGGACTAACATTGGAGACCCAGTACTTC. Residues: CASSLGLTLETQYF. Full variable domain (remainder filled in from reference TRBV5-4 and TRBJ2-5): ETGVTQSPTHLIKTRGQQVTLRCSSQSGHNTVSWYQQALGQGPQFIFQYYREEENGRGNFPPRFSGLQFPNYSSELNVNALELDDSALYLCASSLGLTLETQYFGPGTRLLVL.

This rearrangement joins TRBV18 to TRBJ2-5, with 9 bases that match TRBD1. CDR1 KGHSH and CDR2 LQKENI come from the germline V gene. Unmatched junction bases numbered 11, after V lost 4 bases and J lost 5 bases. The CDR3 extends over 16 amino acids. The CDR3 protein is CASSRLLRGQGETQYF. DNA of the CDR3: TGTGCCAGCTCACGGCTGCTACGGGGACAGGGTGAGACCCAGTACTTC.